The 4 T cell receptor beta chains below come from one sample, sequenced in a study of chemoradiotherapy in HPV16-positive cancers. Generated by immunoSEQ multiplex PCR, the TCRdb table keeps only in-frame clones and is missing some. The table includes more than 1,000 clones, 90% detected once. The sample in question was tumor tissue, obtained from a patient who underwent chemoradiotherapy. These receptors were obtained from a human donor with HPV-associated anogenital cancer.

By sample share, this clone is large. The rearrangement joins TRBV4-2 to TRBJ1-2; D remains unclear. Germline V gives CDR1 LGHNA, CDR2 YNFKEQ. This CDR3 region has 15 residues. Between the trimmed V and J ends, which lost 4 bases and 3 bases, there was a span of 15 bases. As DNA, the CDR3 is TGTGCCAGCAGCCCCAATCCGCCTTCCTACTATGGCTACACCTTC. It translates to CASSPNPPSYYGYTF.

V usage is TRBV28 and J usage is TRBJ2-2; no clear D. CDR3 length: 14 residues. CDR1 is MDHEN and CDR2 is SYDVKM in the germline V gene. Trimming cost V 11 bases and J 0 bases, with 13 bases left between them. CDR3 bases: TGTGCCGGTGCTACAGCCCCGAACACCGGGGAGCTGTTTTTT. Residues: CAGATAPNTGELFF.

A single count supports this clone. A read error may account for a junction end that differs from germline. The chain couples TRBV7-9 to TRBJ2-3; TRBD2 agrees at 11 bases. This CDR3 spans 14 amino acids. Germline values: CDR1 SEHNR, CDR2 FQNEAQ (reference sequence). CDR3 bases: TGTGCCAGCAGCATAGCGGGGGGGCCTGATACGCAGTATTTT. Its translation is CASSIAGGPDTQYF. The full variable domain, in which reference TRBV7-9 and TRBJ2-3 provide the parts outside the CDR3, is DTGVSQNPRHKITKRGQNVTFRCDPISEHNRLYWYRQTLGQGPEFLTYFQNEAQLEKSRLLSDRFSAERPKGSFSTLEIQRTEQGDSAMYLCASSIAGGPDTQYFGPGTRLTVL.

This chain connects TRBV7-6 to TRBJ2-7; TRBD1 or TRBD2 may be the D gene (5 bases each). The CDR3 is 14 residues long. V was cut by 9 bases and J by 9 bases, with 24 bases left in between. CDR1 SGHVS and CDR2 FNYEAQ come from the germline V gene. CDR3 nucleotide sequence: TGTGCCAGTAAACCCCGGACCGGGGCAGAAGGGCAGTACTTC. Protein sequence: CASKPRTGAEGQYF.